This TCR beta chain was captured in a study of CD8+CD57+ T cells in acquired aplastic anemia. Across the whole study: Each DNA sample taken from sorted CD4+ and CD8+ cells came to about 3.4 ug on average. General study findings and limits: About 30 CD8+ CDR3 sequences occurred in both the patients and the controls.

An expansion of CD8+CD57+ cells by flow cytometry had been shown in patients chosen for sequencing. All participating patients were living with severe acquired aplastic anemia. TCR beta VDJ combinations and CDR3 sequences were profiled from genomic DNA. TCRdb redid the calling of the reads with MiXCR, one entry per CDR3 protein. The table shows 200,000 or so distinct CDR3 sequences, with approximately 50% occurring only once. Ten or more counts support this clonotype. Its target is unknown. The length of the CDR3 is 15 residues. J was trimmed by 13 bases and V by 2 bases; bases with no gene match: 16. The sequenced sample was sorted CD4+, CD8+, or CD8+CD57+ T cells (not recorded which) from PBMCs. The J gene is TRBJ1-2, the V gene TRBV12-3 or TRBV12-4; 7 bases agree with TRBD1. The receptor was derived from a human donor with aplastic anemia. CDR3 region: CASSLTRRGPRFCTF. CDR3 in DNA: TGTGCCAGCAGTTTAACGCGAAGGGGGCCTCGATTTTGCACCTTC.